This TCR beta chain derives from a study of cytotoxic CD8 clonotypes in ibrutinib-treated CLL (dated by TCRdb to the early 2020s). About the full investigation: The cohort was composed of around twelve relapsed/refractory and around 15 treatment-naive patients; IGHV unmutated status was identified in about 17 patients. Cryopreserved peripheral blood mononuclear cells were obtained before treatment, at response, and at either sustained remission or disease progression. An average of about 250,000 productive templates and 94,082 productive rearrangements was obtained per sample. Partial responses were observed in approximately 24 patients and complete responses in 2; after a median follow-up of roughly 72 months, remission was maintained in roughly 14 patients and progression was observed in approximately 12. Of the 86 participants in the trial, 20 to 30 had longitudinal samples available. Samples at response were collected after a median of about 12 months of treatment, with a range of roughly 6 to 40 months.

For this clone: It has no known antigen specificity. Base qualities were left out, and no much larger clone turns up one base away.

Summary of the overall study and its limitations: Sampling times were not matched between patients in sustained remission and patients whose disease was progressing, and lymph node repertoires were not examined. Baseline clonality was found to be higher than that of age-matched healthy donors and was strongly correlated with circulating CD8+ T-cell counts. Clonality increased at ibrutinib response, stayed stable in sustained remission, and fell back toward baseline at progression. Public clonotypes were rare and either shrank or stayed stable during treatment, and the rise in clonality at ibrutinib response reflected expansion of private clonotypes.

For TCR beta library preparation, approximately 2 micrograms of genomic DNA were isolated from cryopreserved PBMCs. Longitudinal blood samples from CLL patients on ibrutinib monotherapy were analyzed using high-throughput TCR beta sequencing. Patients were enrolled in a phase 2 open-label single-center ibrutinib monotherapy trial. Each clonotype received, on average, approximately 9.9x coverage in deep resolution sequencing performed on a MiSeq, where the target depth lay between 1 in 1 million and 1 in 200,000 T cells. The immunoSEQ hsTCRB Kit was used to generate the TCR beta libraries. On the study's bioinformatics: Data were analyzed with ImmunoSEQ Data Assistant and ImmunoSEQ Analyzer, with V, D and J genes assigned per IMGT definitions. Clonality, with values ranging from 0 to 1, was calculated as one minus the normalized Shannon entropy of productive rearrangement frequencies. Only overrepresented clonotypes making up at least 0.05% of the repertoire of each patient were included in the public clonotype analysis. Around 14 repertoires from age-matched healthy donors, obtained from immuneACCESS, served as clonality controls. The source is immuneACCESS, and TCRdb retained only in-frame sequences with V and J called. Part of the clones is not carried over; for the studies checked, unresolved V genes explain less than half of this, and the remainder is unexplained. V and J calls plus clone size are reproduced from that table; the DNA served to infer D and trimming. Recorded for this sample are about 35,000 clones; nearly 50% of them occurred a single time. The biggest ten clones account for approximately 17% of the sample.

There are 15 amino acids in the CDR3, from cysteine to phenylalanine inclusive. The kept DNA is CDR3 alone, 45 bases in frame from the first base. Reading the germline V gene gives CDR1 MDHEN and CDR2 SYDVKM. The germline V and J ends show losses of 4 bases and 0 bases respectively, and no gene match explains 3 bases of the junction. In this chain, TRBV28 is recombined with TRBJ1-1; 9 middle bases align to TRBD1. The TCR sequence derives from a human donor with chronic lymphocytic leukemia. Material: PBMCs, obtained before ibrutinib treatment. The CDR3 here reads CASSSYRGLNTEAFF. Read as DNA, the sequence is TGTGCCAGCAGTTCATACAGGGGGCTGAACACTGAAGCTTTCTTT.